This T cell receptor beta chain was recorded in a study of T cell responses to AZD1222 COVID-19 vaccine. Only in-frame clones appear in the TCRdb table, and some are missing; sequencing was by immunoSEQ multiplex PCR. The data hold about 180,000 clones, with more than 75% observed a single time. The ends were cut back, 3 bases at V and 0 bases at J, with 11 bases in the middle. In germline, CDR1 is ENHRY, CDR2 SYGVKD. CDR3 length: 15 amino acids. The V gene is TRBV10-3, the J gene TRBJ1-1; D remains unclear. This receptor was identified in an adult who received the AZD1222 COVID-19 vaccine. Source: peripheral blood, taken 28 days after the second AZD1222 dose. CDR3 amino acids: CAISDSGIMNTEAFF. CDR3 sequence (DNA): TGTGCCATCAGTGATTCCGGGATCATGAACACTGAAGCTTTCTTT.